This T cell receptor beta chain originates from a study of identical twins. Findings of the study overall: Conclusions relied on cross-sectional statistical analysis, not following the same donors.

This clonotype was detected only a few times. Its specificity is unknown. The V gene's germline CDR1 is SGHKS and CDR2 YYEKEE (reference sequence). V lost 4 bases to trimming and J lost 0 bases, with 12 bases between them. The CDR3 runs 15 residues. TCRdb ran MiXCR on the 5' RACE reads and lists one entry per CDR3 protein. The profile covers 500,000 to 650,000 distinct CDR3 sequences, with 20% to 25% appearing a single time and 0.45% to 0.5% taken by the ten largest. The sample was also reused in another study, on yellow fever vaccine responses in identical twins.

The gene calls are TRBV5-5 and TRBJ2-3; a weak D match, TRBD1 (5 bases). The sequenced sample consisted of CD4+ T cells sorted from blood. The receptor was derived from a woman under 30 in good health. DNA for the CDR3: TGTGCCAGCAGCCTAGGGGCCTTCAGCACAGATACGCAGTATTTT. Translated, it gives CASSLGAFSTDTQYF.